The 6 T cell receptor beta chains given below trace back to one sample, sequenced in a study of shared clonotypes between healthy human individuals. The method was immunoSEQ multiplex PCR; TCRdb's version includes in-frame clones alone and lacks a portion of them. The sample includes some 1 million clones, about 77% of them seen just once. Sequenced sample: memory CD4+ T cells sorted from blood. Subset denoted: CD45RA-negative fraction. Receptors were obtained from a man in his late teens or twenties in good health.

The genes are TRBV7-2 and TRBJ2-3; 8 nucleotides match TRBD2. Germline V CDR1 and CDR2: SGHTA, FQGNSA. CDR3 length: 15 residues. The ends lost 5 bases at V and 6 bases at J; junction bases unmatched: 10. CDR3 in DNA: TGTGCCAGCAGCACCCTCAGCGGGGGCGGGGATACGCAGTATTTT. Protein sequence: CASSTLSGGGDTQYF.

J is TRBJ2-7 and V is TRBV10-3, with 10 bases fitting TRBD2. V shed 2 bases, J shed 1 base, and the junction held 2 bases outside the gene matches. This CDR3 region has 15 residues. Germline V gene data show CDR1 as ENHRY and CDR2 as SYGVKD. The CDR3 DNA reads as TGTGCCATCAGTGAGCGGGGACTAGCGTCCTACGAGCAGTACTTC. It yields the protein CAISERGLASYEQYF.

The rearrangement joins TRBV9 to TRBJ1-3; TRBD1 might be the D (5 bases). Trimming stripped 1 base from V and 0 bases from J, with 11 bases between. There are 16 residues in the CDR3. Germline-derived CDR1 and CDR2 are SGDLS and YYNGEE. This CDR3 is CASSVRDGLSGNTIYF. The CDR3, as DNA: TGTGCCAGCAGCGTAAGGGACGGTCTCTCTGGAAACACCATATATTTT.

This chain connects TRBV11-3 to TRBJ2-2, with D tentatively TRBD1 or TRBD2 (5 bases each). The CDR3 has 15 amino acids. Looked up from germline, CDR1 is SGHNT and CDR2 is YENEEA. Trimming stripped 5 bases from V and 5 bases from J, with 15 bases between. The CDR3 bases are TGTGCCAGCAGCCCGGACTCCCCAGGGACCGGGGAGCTGTTTTTT. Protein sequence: CASSPDSPGTGELFF. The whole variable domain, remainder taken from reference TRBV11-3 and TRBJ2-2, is EAGVVQSPRYKIIEKKQPVAFWCNPISGHNTLYWYLQNLGQGPELLIRYENEEAVDDSQLPKDRFSAERLKGVDSTLKIQPAELGDSAVYLCASSPDSPGTGELFFGEGSRLTVL.

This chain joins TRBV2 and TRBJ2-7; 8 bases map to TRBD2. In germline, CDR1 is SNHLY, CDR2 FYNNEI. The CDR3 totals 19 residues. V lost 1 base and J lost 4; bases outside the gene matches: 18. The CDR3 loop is CASSEGTGLVTGRGYEQYF. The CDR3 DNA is TGTGCCAGCAGTGAAGGAACAGGGTTAGTTACCGGGAGGGGGTACGAGCAGTACTTC.

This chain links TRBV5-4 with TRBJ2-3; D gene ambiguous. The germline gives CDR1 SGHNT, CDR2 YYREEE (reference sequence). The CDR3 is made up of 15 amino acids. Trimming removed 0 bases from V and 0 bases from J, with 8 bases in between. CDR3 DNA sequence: TGTGCCAGCAGCTTGGAGAGACAAAGCACAGATACGCAGTATTTT. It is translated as CASSLERQSTDTQYF.